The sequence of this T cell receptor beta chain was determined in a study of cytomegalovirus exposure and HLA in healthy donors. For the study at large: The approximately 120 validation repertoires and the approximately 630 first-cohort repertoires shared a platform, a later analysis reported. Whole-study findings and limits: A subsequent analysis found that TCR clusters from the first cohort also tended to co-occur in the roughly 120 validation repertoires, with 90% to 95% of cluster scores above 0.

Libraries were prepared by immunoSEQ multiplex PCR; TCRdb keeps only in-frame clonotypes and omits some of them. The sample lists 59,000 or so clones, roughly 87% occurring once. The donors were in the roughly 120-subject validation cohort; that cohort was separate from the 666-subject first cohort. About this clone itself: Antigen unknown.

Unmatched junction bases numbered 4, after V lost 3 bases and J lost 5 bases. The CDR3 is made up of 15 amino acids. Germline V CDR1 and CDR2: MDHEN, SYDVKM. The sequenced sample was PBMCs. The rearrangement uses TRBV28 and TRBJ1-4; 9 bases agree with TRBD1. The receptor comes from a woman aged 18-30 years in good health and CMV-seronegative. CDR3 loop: CASSFDRGGNEKLFF. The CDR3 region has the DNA TGTGCCAGCAGTTTCGACAGGGGGGGAAATGAAAAACTGTTTTTT.